This T cell receptor beta chain was profiled in a study of blood T cells in healthy people across ages. This clonotype was observed once. Antigen specificity is unknown. Overall study findings and caveats: In older individuals, TCR beta diversity per million T cells was lower, falling roughly linearly with age. The study lacked donor CMV status, which possibly confounded expanded clonotype changes.

Through a sample-barcoded 5' primer and a J-beta primer mix, a second PCR was run for roughly 6 to 11 cycles. TCRdb processed the 5' RACE reads anew with MiXCR; each CDR3 protein has one entry. The sample has some 920,000 distinct CDR3 sequences; 51% are singletons. Sequencing was performed on blood. The receptor comes from a woman aged 55-69 years in good health.

CDR3 nucleotides: TGTGCCAGCAGCCCGGGGGGGCCCCTTTCCTACGAGCAGTACTTC. It codes for CASSPGGPLSYEQYF. V usage is TRBV28 and J usage is TRBJ2-7; 8 nucleotides agree with TRBD2. The CDR3 runs to 15 residues. V trimming: 6 bases; J trimming: 1 base; junction bases outside the gene matches: 8. CDR1 and CDR2 from the germline V gene are MDHEN and SYDVKM. The variable domain in full, completed from reference TRBV28 and TRBJ2-7, reads DVKVTQSSRYLVKRTGEKVFLECVQDMDHENMFWYRQDPGLGLRLIYFSYDVKMKEKGDIPEGYSVSREKKERFSLILESASTNQTSMYLCASSPGGPLSYEQYFGPGTRLTVT.